This T cell receptor beta chain was sequenced during a study of blood T cell repertoires in COVID-19. This table comes from immunoSEQ multiplex PCR, and its TCRdb copy is limited to in-frame clones, with some not included. Among around 150,000 clones listed, approximately 85% were seen once. The CDR3 totals 13 residues. CDR1 LGHDT and CDR2 YNNKEL come from the germline V gene (reference sequence). Trimming stripped 2 bases from V and 11 bases from J, with 14 bases between. The specimen sequenced was peripheral blood. The J gene is TRBJ2-3, the V gene TRBV3-1 (or the pseudogene TRBV3-2); perhaps TRBD2 as D (5 bases). The source of this sequence is a man aged 35 to 55 with acute or convalescent COVID-19. As DNA, the CDR3 is TGTGCCAGCAGCCAAAACGGGCCCGAGGGGCAGTATTTT. This codes for CASSQNGPEGQYF.